The 25 T cell receptor beta chains given below trace back to one sample, sequenced in a study of blood T cell repertoires in COVID-19. Using immunoSEQ multiplex PCR, the repertoire was profiled, and TCRdb retains in-frame clones only, with some absent. This table holds about 310,000 clones, around 90% found once. Sample: peripheral blood. These receptor sequences come from a man aged 50-59 years with active or convalescent COVID-19.

The rearrangement links TRBV11-2 to TRBJ2-1, with 11 nucleotides matching TRBD2. The CDR3 contains 17 residues. From germline, CDR1 is SGHAT and CDR2 FQNNGV. Germline trimming cut 5 bases from V and 8 bases from J; bases unmatched to any gene: 14. The CDR3 region is CASSQRGGLAGGDEQFF. The CDR3 nucleotides are TGTGCCAGCAGCCAGAGGGGTGGTCTAGCGGGAGGCGATGAGCAGTTCTTC.

The chain uses TRBV20-1 and TRBJ2-1; D remains ambiguous. The germline V and J ends were trimmed by 0 bases and 14 bases, with 11 bases remaining between them. This CDR3 contains 11 residues. Germline CDR1 DFQATT, CDR2 SNEGSKA (reference sequence). The CDR3 here is CSARDRVFEFF. CDR3 coding DNA: TGCAGTGCTAGAGATCGAGTATTCGAGTTCTTC.

The chain combines TRBV18 with TRBJ2-3; D gene ambiguous. The CDR3 runs to 14 residues. V dropped 3 bases and J dropped 6 bases, with 13 bases sitting between them. The germline CDR1 and CDR2 sequences are KGHSH and LQKENI. The CDR3 coding sequence is TGTGCCAGCTCACCGGGCCAGCAAAGGGATACGCAGTATTTT. Protein product: CASSPGQQRDTQYF.

This chain connects TRBV6-5 to TRBJ2-3, with D perhaps matching TRBD1 (6 bases). CDR1 and CDR2 from the germline V gene are MNHEY and SVGAGI. The CDR3 runs 15 residues. Trimming took 5 bases from V and 4 from J, leaving 16 bases between them. The CDR3 region has the DNA TGTGCCAGCAGTCCCGTGGGGGCTCGGGCAGATACGCAGTATTTT. This translates into CASSPVGARADTQYF.

This clone was seen more than once but under ten times. V and J are TRBV19 and TRBJ2-2; D not resolved. The CDR3 totals 13 residues. V was trimmed by 6 bases and J by 8 bases, leaving 13 bases between them. From germline, CDR1 is LNHDA and CDR2 SQIVND (reference sequence). In DNA, the CDR3 is TGTGCCAGTAGGAGGCAAAATCGTGGGGAGCTGTTTTTT. It codes for CASRRQNRGELFF.

The chain joins TRBV19 to TRBJ2-1, with 11 nucleotides matching TRBD1. This CDR3 region has 15 residues. Germline CDR1 reads LNHDA; CDR2 reads SQIVND (reference sequence). V trimming: 6 bases; J trimming: 0 bases; junction bases outside the gene matches: 1. DNA of the CDR3: TGTGCCAGTAGGGGGACAGGGGGCTCCTACAATGAGCAGTTCTTC. Residues: CASRGTGGSYNEQFF.

The chain combines TRBV27 with TRBJ1-2; the D is unclear. Germline V CDR1 and CDR2: MNHEY, SMNVEV (reference sequence). This CDR3 comprises 14 residues. With 0 bases removed from V and 2 bases from J, the gap between germline ends came to 7 bases. DNA for the CDR3: TGTGCCAGCAGTTTATCTACGGGGAACTATGGCTACACCTTC. It codes for CASSLSTGNYGYTF.

The chain links TRBV5-1 to TRBJ2-5, with TRBD2 matching 16 bases. Per the germline V gene, CDR1 is SGHRS and CDR2 is YFSETQ. This CDR3 is 21 amino acids long. With 4 bases clipped from V and 3 bases from J, the junction kept 18 bases outside the gene matches. In nucleotides, the CDR3 is TGCGCCAGCAGCGTCGCCACGCCGGGACTAGCGGGGGGGCCCAAGGAAGAGACCCAGTACTTC. Amino acid sequence: CASSVATPGLAGGPKEETQYF.

The V gene is TRBV11-2, the J gene TRBJ1-5, with D tentatively TRBD1 (5 bases). Germline lookup yields CDR1 SGHAT and CDR2 FQNNGV. CDR3 length: 16 residues. The ends were cut back, 4 bases at V and 4 bases at J, with 17 bases in the middle. The CDR3 DNA is TGTGCCAGCAGCTCGGGCAAACAGGTATGTAATCAGCCCCAGCATTTT. It translates to CASSSGKQVCNQPQHF. Based on the CDR3 plus reference TRBV11-2 and TRBJ1-5, the full variable domain is EAGVAQSPRYKIIEKRQSVAFWCNPISGHATLYWYQQILGQGPKLLIQFQNNGVVDDSQLPKDRFSAERLKGVDSTLKIQPAKLEDSAVYLCASSSGKQVCNQPQHFGDGTRLSIL.

This clone was counted a single time. The chain recombines TRBV11-2 with TRBJ2-7, with a tentative D call TRBD1 (5 bases). V lost 5 bases and J lost 6, with 17 bases in between. This CDR3 is built from 14 residues. Germline assignment: CDR1 SGHAT and CDR2 FQNNGV. CDR3 bases: TGTGCCAGCAGCGCAGGGCGTCTGATACTCGAGCAGTACTTC. Translation: CASSAGRLILEQYF.

The CDR3 coding sequence is TGTGCCAGCAGGGGGCTAAATCAGCCCCAGCATTTT. It yields the protein CASRGLNQPQHF. This chain joins TRBV12-3 or TRBV12-4 and TRBJ1-5; D possibly corresponds to TRBD1 (5 bases). V was shortened by 6 bases and J by 4 bases, with 7 bases between the two germline ends. The CDR3 loop spans 12 amino acids.

The chain recombines TRBV27 with TRBJ1-6; D gene ambiguous. V lost 6 bases and J 6 bases, leaving 15 bases between the germline ends. This CDR3 has 15 residues. Germline values: CDR1 MNHEY, CDR2 SMNVEV (reference sequence). CDR3 sequence (DNA): TGTGCCAGCAGGGCCAGGCGTTCCAGTAATTCACCCCTCCACTTT. Its translation is CASRARRSSNSPLHF.

CDR3 sequence (DNA): TGTGCCAGCAGCTTAGTCGGGGAAGAGACCCAGTACTTC. Translation: CASSLVGEETQYF. The V call is TRBV7-2, the J call TRBJ2-5, with D perhaps matching TRBD2 (5 bases). The CDR3 runs 13 residues. Looked up from germline, CDR1 is SGHTA and CDR2 is FQGNSA. The germline V and J ends were trimmed by 1 base and 3 bases, with 6 bases remaining between them.

This sequence joins TRBV9 and TRBJ2-5; TRBD1 agrees at 7 bases. V gave up 0 bases and J gave up 5 bases; unmatched junction bases: 7. The V gene's germline CDR1 is SGDLS and CDR2 YYNGEE. The CDR3 consists of 15 residues. The CDR3 is CASSVAQGYGETQYF. The CDR3, as DNA: TGTGCCAGCAGCGTAGCACAGGGGTACGGGGAGACCCAGTACTTC.

The chain links TRBV6-2 or TRBV6-3 to TRBJ2-7, with D tentatively TRBD1 (6 bases). Between the trimmed V and J ends, which lost 2 bases and 1 base, there was a span of 12 bases. The CDR3 is made up of 15 amino acids. Germline V gene sequence: CDR1 MNHEY, CDR2 SVGEGT. CDR3 in amino acids: CASSYKGVNSYEQYF. The CDR3 bases are TGTGCCAGCAGTTACAAGGGGGTGAATTCCTACGAGCAGTACTTC.

This rearrangement joins TRBV28 to TRBJ1-3, with D perhaps TRBD1 (5 bases). This CDR3 comprises 13 residues. Germline V gene data show CDR1 as MDHEN and CDR2 as SYDVKM. With 5 bases removed from V and 14 bases from J, the gap between germline ends came to 19 bases. Written as DNA, the CDR3 is TGTGCCAGCAGTCCAGCGGGCCTGGTGGGGGTATATTTT. This sequence encodes CASSPAGLVGVYF.

The rearrangement joins TRBV18 to TRBJ1-4; D may be TRBD1 (6 bases). Trimming removed 5 bases from V and 5 bases from J, with 15 bases in between. The germline CDR1 and CDR2 sequences are KGHSH and LQKENI. CDR3 length: 15 residues. The CDR3 bases are TGTGCCAGCTCAGAATTCCGGACAGACAATGAAAAACTGTTTTTT. It specifies CASSEFRTDNEKLFF.

CDR3 amino acids: CASSPQVTGQGKGTEAFF. CDR3 nucleotide sequence: TGTGCCAGCAGCCCGCAAGTTACGGGACAGGGGAAAGGGACTGAAGCTTTCTTT. The rearrangement joins TRBV2 to TRBJ1-1; 10 positions agree with TRBD1. Germline V CDR1 and CDR2: SNHLY, FYNNEI. CDR3 length equals 18 residues. The trim removed 6 bases at V and 5 bases at J, leaving 18 bases unmatched.

The rearrangement uses TRBV5-1 and TRBJ2-1, with 8 positions matching TRBD1. V dropped 1 base and J dropped 2; count of bases not matched to a gene: 8. This CDR3 is built from 17 residues. Germline V lookup: CDR1 SGHRS, CDR2 YFSETQ. This CDR3 reads CASSLNRGSLTYNEQFF. The CDR3 nucleotides read TGCGCCAGCAGCTTGAACAGGGGGTCCCTGACCTACAATGAGCAGTTCTTC.

This rearrangement joins TRBV4-2 to TRBJ2-7; 10 nucleotides line up with TRBD2. The CDR3 has 18 amino acids. The trim removed 1 base at V and 1 base at J, leaving 10 bases unmatched. CDR1 is LGHNA and CDR2 is YNFKEQ in the germline V gene. In DNA, the CDR3 is TGTGCCAGCAGCCAAGTATCGTTAGCGGGGGGTGGGTCCTACGAGCAGTACTTC. The encoded protein is CASSQVSLAGGGSYEQYF.

The chain employs TRBV5-4 and TRBJ2-5; 8 bases fit TRBD2. The CDR3 has 13 residues. Trimming at V came to 4 bases and at J to 11 bases, leaving 10 bases not matched to a gene. The germline V gene has CDR1 SGHNT and CDR2 YYREEE (reference sequence). The CDR3 here is CASSPNSGLAQYF. The CDR3 DNA is TGTGCCAGCAGCCCGAATTCCGGACTAGCACAGTACTTC. The complete variable domain, with remaining parts taken from reference TRBV5-4 and TRBJ2-5, reads ETGVTQSPTHLIKTRGQQVTLRCSSQSGHNTVSWYQQALGQGPQFIFQYYREEENGRGNFPPRFSGLQFPNYSSELNVNALELDDSALYLCASSPNSGLAQYFGPGTRLLVL.

The chain's CDR3 is CASRPGTGVGYGYTF. The CDR3 coding sequence is TGTGCCAGCAGGCCTGGGACAGGGGTAGGATATGGCTACACCTTC. This sequence joins TRBV28 and TRBJ1-2; 10 bases agree with TRBD1. Germline CDR1 is MDHEN and CDR2 is SYDVKM. The CDR3 contains 15 residues. With V trimmed by 6 bases and J by 5 bases, 9 bases remained unmatched.

CDR3 nucleotide sequence: TGTGCCAGCAGTTATACAACAGGCATCCAGTACTTC. Its translation is CASSYTTGIQYF. The chain has TRBV2 and TRBJ2-5, with D possibly being TRBD1 (5 bases). This CDR3 has 12 amino acids. Deletions cut 5 bases from V and 10 bases from J, with 14 bases between. Germline V gives CDR1 SNHLY, CDR2 FYNNEI.

The chain is built from TRBV6-5 and TRBJ1-2; D is possibly TRBD1 (5 bases). The CDR3 totals 13 residues. The germline V gene has CDR1 MNHEY and CDR2 SVGAGI. Trimming stripped 2 bases from V and 4 bases from J, with 8 bases between. This CDR3 is CASSYGTLYGYTF. CDR3 coding DNA: TGTGCCAGCAGTTACGGGACTCTCTATGGCTACACCTTC.

The rearrangement links TRBV7-9 to TRBJ2-7, with 12 bases identical to TRBD2. Trimming removed 6 bases from V and 7 bases from J; junction bases left unmatched: 16. The CDR3 is 17 amino acids. The germline V gene encodes CDR1 SEHNR and CDR2 FQNEAQ (reference sequence). DNA for the CDR3: TGTGCCAGCAGTAAAGACAGGACAGGACTAGCGGGGAGTGAGCAGTACTTC. Translated, it gives CASSKDRTGLAGSEQYF.